This T cell receptor beta chain was captured by sequencing in a study of blood T cell repertoires in COVID-19. This CDR3 region has 14 residues. Trimming removed 6 bases at V and 0 bases at J, with 8 bases between. CDR1 and CDR2 (germline): LNHDA, SQIVND (reference sequence). This clone turned up a few times. Sequencing was performed with immunoSEQ multiplex PCR; in TCRdb, only in-frame clones are kept and a portion is missing. This sample has about 200,000 clones; about nine tenths occur once, and the top ten carry 4.4%. The chain has TRBV19 and TRBJ2-2; no clear D gene. The receptor comes from a man aged 50-59 years with acute or convalescent COVID-19. The sequencing sample was made of peripheral blood. DNA for the CDR3: TGTGCCAGTAGGGAGTTCGCGAACACCGGGGAGCTGTTTTTT. Its translation is CASREFANTGELFF.